This TCR beta chain was retrieved from a study of blood T cell repertoires in COVID-19. Trimming removed 4 bases from V and 5 bases from J, with 13 bases in between. The CDR3 has 15 amino acids. Germline loops: CDR1 SGDLS, CDR2 YYNGEE. Original data processing: Amplification with reference gene primers provided the estimates of nucleated cell counts. Method: immunoSEQ multiplex PCR; TCRdb's copy keeps in-frame clones and lacks some. V and J calls and clone size come straight from that table; D and trimming were deduced from the DNA. The data contain some 150,000 clones, roughly 84% of them singletons.

What was sequenced was peripheral blood. The receptor's source is a man in his forties with acute or convalescent COVID-19. The genes are TRBV9 and TRBJ1-6, with D possibly TRBD1 on 6 matching bases. In DNA form, the CDR3 reads TGTGCCAGCAGCCCCCAGGGGCGGAATAATTCACCCCTCCACTTT. Translated, it gives CASSPQGRNNSPLHF.